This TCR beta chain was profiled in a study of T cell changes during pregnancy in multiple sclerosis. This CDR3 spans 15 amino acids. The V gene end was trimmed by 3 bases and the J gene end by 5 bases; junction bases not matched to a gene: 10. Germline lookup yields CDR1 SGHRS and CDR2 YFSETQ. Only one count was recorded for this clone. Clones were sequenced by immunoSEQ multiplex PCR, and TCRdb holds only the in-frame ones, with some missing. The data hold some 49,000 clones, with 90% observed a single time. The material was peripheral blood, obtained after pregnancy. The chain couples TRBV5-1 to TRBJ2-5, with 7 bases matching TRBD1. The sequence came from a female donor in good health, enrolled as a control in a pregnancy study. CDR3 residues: CASSSPGTAPETQYF. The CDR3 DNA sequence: TGCGCCAGCAGCTCACCCGGGACAGCCCCCGAGACCCAGTACTTC.